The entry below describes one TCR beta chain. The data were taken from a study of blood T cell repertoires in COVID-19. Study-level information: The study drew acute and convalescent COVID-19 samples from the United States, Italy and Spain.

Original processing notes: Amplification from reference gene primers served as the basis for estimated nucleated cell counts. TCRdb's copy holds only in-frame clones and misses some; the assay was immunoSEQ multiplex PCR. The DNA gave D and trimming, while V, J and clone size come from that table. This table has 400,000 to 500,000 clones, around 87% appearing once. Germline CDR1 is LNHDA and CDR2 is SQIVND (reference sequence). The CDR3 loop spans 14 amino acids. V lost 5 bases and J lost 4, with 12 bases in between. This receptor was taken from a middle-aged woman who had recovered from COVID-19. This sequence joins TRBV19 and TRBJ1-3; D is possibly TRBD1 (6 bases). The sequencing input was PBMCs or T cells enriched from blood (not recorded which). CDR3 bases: TGTGCCAGTAGTCCGTGGACAGAAGGAAACACCATATATTTT. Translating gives CASSPWTEGNTIYF. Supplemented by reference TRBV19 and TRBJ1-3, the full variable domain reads DGGITQSPKYLFRKEGQNVTLSCEQNLNHDAMYWYRQDPGQGLRLIYYSQIVNDFQKGDIAEGYSVSREKKESFPLTVTSAQKNPTAFYLCASSPWTEGNTIYFGEGSWLTVV.